This T cell receptor (beta chain) came from a study of T cells in Graves' hyperthyroidism and ophthalmopathy. Study in general: It was at initial diagnosis, before any treatment, that peripheral blood was collected. Study findings and constraints: Ophthalmopathy prediction by the model preceded onset by a median approximately six months.

Amplified TCR beta CDR3 regions came from RNA transcripts. First-round RT-PCR of the TCR CDR3 relied on the HTBI primer set. TCRdb ran MiXCR on the multiplex PCR reads and lists one entry per CDR3 protein. Among some 580,000 distinct CDR3 sequences listed, more than 15% were seen once. V gave up 6 bases and J gave up 4 bases, with 9 bases separating them. There are 13 residues in the CDR3. With respect to this clonotype: The target antigen is unknown. Just one base apart from a much larger clone, this may be a read error.

Patients with uncontrolled infections, other autoimmune diseases, pregnancy or lactation were excluded. Extraction of PBMCs used roughly 9.4 ml of fresh peripheral blood. Specimen: blood. The receptor comes from a woman between 35 and 50 years old with Graves' ophthalmopathy. This rearrangement joins TRBV12-3 or TRBV12-4 to TRBJ1-4; D might be TRBD1 (6 bases). CDR3 DNA sequence: TGTGCCAGCAGGGACAGCCTTAATGAAAAACTGTTTTTT. This translates into CASRDSLNEKLFF.